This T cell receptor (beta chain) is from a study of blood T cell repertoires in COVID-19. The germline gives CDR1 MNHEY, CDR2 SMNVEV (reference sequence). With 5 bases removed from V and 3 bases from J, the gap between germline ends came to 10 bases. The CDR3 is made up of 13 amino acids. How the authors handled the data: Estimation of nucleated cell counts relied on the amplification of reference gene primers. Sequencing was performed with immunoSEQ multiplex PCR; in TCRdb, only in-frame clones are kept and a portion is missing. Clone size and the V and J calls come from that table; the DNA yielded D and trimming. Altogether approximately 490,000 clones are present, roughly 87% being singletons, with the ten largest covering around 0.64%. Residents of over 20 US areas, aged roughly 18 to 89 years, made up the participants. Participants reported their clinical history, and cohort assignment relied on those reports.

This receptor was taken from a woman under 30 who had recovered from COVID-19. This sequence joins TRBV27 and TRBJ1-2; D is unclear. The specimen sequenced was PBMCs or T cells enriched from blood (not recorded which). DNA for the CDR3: TGTGCCAGCAGTCCCCGGGGTTACTATGGCTACACCTTC. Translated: CASSPRGYYGYTF.